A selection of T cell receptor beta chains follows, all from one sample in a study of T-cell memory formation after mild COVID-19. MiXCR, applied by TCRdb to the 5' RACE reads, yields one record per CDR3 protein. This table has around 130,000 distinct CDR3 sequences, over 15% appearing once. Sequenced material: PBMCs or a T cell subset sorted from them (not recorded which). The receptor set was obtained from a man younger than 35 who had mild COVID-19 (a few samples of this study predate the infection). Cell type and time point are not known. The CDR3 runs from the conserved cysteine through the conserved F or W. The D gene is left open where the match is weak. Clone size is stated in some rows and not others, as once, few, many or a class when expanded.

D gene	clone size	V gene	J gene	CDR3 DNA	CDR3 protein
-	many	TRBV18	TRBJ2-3	TGTGCCAGCTCACCGTCCAGGGCAGATACGCAGTATTTT	CASSPSRADTQYF
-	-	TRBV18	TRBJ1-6	TGTGCCAGCTCACCCAACTCCTATAATTCACCCCTCCACTTT	CASSPNSYNSPLHF
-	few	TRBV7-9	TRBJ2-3	TGTGCCAGCAGCTTTGGACCGAGCACAGATACGCAGTATTTT	CASSFGPSTDTQYF
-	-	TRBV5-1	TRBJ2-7	TGCGCCAGCAGCATCGGGGCCCCGGGGCGTTTAGAGCAGTACTTC	CASSIGAPGRLEQYF
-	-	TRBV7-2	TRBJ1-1	TGTGCCAGCACCGTGGGGGGGGAAAGTTTTGAAGCTTTCTTT	CASTVGGESFEAFF
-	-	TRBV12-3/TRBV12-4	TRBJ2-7	TGTGCCAGCAATTCGGACGGAAGCTACGAGCAGTACTTC	CASNSDGSYEQYF
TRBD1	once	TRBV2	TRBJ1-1	TGTGCCAGCAGTAATCAGGGGGCCGACACTGAAGCTTTCTTT	CASSNQGADTEAFF
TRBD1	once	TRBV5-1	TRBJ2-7	TGCGCCAGCAGCCCTAACATCGGGACAGGGGGAAACGAGCAGTACTTC	CASSPNIGTGGNEQYF
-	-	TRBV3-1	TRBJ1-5	TGTGCCAGCAGCCAAGCCCCCGAGGGGTTGGCCCAGCATTTT	CASSQAPEGLAQHF
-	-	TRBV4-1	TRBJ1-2	TGCGCCAGCAGCCAAGATCTGGTTAACCATGGCTACACCTTC	CASSQDLVNHGYTF
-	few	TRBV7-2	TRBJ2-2	TGTGCCAGCAGCTTATCCGGGGTGGACACCGGGGAGCTGTTTTTT	CASSLSGVDTGELFF
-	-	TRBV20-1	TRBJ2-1	TGCAGTGCTAGAGGGGGGGCCCGGGCCAATGAGCAGTTCTTC	CSARGGARANEQFF
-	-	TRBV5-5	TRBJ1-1	TGTGCCAGCAGCGTCCAGATTAACACTGAAGCTTTCTTT	CASSVQINTEAFF
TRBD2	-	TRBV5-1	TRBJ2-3	TGCGCCAGCAGCTTTCTAGCGGGGGGAGATACGCAGTATTTT	CASSFLAGGDTQYF
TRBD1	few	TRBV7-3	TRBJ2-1	TGTGCCAGCAGCTCCAGGGGGCCATCCTCCTACAATGAGCAGTTCTTC	CASSSRGPSSYNEQFF
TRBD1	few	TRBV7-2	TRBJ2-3	TGTGCCAGCGGGGCGACAGGGTCAACAGATACGCAGTATTTT	CASGATGSTDTQYF
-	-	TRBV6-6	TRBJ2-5	TGTGCCAGCAGTTGGGGCAGACTAAAACGGGAGACCCAGTACTTC	CASSWGRLKRETQYF
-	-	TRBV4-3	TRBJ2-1	TGCGCCAGCAGCCAGGCCGGACTGGAACAGGAGCAGTTCTTC	CASSQAGLEQEQFF
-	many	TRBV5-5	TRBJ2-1	TGTGCCTCGGGCAGGAATGAGCAGTTCTTC	CASGRNEQFF
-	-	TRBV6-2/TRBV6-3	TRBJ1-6	TGTGCCAGCAGGGGGAATTCACCCCTCCACTTT	CASRGNSPLHF
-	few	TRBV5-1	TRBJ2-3	TGCGCCAGCAGCTTGGGAGGGTTATTCAATCAGGATACGCAGTATTTT	CASSLGGLFNQDTQYF
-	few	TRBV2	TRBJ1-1	TGTGCCAGCAGCCTTCAAGCGGGCACTGAAGCTTTCTTT	CASSLQAGTEAFF
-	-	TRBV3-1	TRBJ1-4	TGTGCCAGCAGCCAATCCGTCCTCCAGGTTAATGAAAAACTGTTTTTT	CASSQSVLQVNEKLFF
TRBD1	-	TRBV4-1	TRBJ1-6	TGCGCCAGCAGGCAGACAGGGGAAGTTTCACCCCTCCACTTT	CASRQTGEVSPLHF
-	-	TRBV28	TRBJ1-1	TGTGCCAGCAGTTTTTTTGGGGGGGGGAACACTGAAGCTTTCTTT	CASSFFGGGNTEAFF
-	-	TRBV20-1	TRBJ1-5	TGCAGTGCTAGGACAGGCAATCAGCCCCAGCATTTT	CSARTGNQPQHF
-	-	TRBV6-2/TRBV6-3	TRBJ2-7	TGTGCCAGCAGGGCTCCGCGACAGAGCTCCTACGAGCAGTACTTC	CASRAPRQSSYEQYF
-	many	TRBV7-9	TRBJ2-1	TGTGCCAGCAGGGGGGACTCCTACAATGAGCAGTTCTTC	CASRGDSYNEQFF
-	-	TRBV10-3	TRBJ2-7	TGTGCCATCAGTGGGTCGTCCTACGAGCAGTACTTC	CAISGSSYEQYF
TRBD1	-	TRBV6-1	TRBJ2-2	TGTGCCAGCAGGGTACAGGGGGCGGCCGGGGAGCTGTTTTTT	CASRVQGAAGELFF
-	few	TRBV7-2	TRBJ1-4	TGTGCCAGCAGCTTATCGTGGATTAATGAAAAACTGTTTTTT	CASSLSWINEKLFF
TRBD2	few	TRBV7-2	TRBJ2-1	TGTGCCAGCAGCCCCCGGCCGGGAGGCAATGAGCAGTTCTTC	CASSPRPGGNEQFF
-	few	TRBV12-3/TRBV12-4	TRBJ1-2	TGTGCCAGCAGTTTACACAGGGCGAGGCGTAACTATGGCTACACCTTC	CASSLHRARRNYGYTF
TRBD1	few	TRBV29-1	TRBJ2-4	TGCAGCGTGGCCCGACAGGGCGGAAACATTCAGTACTTC	CSVARQGGNIQYF
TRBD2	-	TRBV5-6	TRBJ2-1	TGTGCCAGCAGCCACAGAATGGGGACTAGCGGAAATGAGCAGTTCTTC	CASSHRMGTSGNEQFF
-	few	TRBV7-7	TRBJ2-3	TGTGCTAGCAGCTTCCGACCAACAGATACGCAGTATTTT	CASSFRPTDTQYF